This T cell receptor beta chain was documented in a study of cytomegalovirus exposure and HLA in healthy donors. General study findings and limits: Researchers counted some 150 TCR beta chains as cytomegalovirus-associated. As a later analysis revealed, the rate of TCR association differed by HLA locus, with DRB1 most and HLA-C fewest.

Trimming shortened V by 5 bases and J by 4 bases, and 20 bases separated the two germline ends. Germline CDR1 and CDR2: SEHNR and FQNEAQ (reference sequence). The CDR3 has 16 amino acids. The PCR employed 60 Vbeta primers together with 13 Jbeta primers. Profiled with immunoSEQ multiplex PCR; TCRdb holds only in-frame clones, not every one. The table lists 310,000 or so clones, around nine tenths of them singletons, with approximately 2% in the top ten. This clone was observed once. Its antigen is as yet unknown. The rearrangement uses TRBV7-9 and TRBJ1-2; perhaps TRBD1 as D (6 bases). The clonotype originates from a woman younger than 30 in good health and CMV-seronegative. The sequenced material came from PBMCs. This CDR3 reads CASSPGAAGATYGYTF. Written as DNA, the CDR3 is TGTGCCAGCAGCCCAGGGGCGGCAGGGGCAACCTATGGCTACACCTTC.